Each of the 26 T cell receptor beta chains below was sequenced from the same sample in a study of T cell responses to AZD1222 COVID-19 vaccine. Assay: immunoSEQ multiplex PCR; the TCRdb copy retains only in-frame clones and omits some. The table lists over 110,000 clones, 91% of them singletons. Sequenced material: peripheral blood, taken on day 0 of AZD1222 vaccination. The receptors shown here come from an adult in good health.

The chain combines TRBV5-5 with TRBJ1-2; D gene ambiguous. The CDR3 is 14 residues long. Germline CDR1 and CDR2: SGHKS and YYEKEE (reference sequence). V was cut by 0 bases and J by 4 bases, with 10 bases left in between. The CDR3 region is CASSLEVGPYGYTF. The CDR3 coding sequence is TGTGCCAGCAGCTTGGAGGTCGGACCCTATGGCTACACCTTC.

This chain uses TRBV5-6 with TRBJ2-5; the match to TRBD2 covers 9 bases. V lost 0 bases, J lost 6 bases, and 6 bases stayed unmatched. This CDR3 comprises 15 residues. Germline-derived CDR1 and CDR2 are SGHDT and YYEEEE. CDR3 nucleotide sequence: TGTGCCAGCAGCTTGGATGGGCGGGAGGGGCAGACCCAGTACTTC. Translation gives CASSLDGREGQTQYF.

The chain employs TRBV10-3 and TRBJ1-2; a possible D gene is TRBD1 (6 bases). Trimming shortened V by 6 bases and J by 3 bases, and 11 bases separated the two germline ends. Germline V gene data show CDR1 as ENHRY and CDR2 as SYGVKD. The CDR3 covers 13 residues. CDR3 bases: TGTGCCATCAGCACAGGGATCGACTATGGCTACACCTTC. Translating it yields CAISTGIDYGYTF.

The V gene is TRBV11-3, the J gene TRBJ1-3; D is ambiguous. CDR1 is SGHNT, CDR2 YENEEA, per germline. Trimming took 5 bases from V and 4 from J, leaving 12 bases between them. This CDR3 contains 14 residues. This CDR3 is CASSRGISGNTIYF. The CDR3 coding sequence is TGTGCCAGCAGCAGAGGGATCAGCGGAAACACCATATATTTT. The complete variable domain, with remaining parts taken from reference TRBV11-3 and TRBJ1-3, reads EAGVVQSPRYKIIEKKQPVAFWCNPISGHNTLYWYLQNLGQGPELLIRYENEEAVDDSQLPKDRFSAERLKGVDSTLKIQPAELGDSAVYLCASSRGISGNTIYFGEGSWLTVV.

V usage is TRBV24-1 and J usage is TRBJ1-2; no reliable D call. V lost 4 bases to trimming and J lost 4 bases, with 15 bases between them. The germline CDR1 and CDR2 sequences are KGHDR and SFDVKD. The CDR3 consists of 15 residues. The CDR3 loop reads CATSDPSEDFYGYTF. The CDR3 nucleotides are TGTGCCACCAGTGACCCCTCGGAGGACTTCTATGGCTACACCTTC.

CDR3 sequence reads: CASSSSGLAGITDTQYF. In DNA form, the CDR3 reads TGCGCCAGCAGCTCCTCGGGACTAGCGGGGATCACAGATACGCAGTATTTT. J is TRBJ2-3 and V is TRBV5-1, with TRBD2 matching 13 bases. The V gene end was trimmed by 3 bases and the J gene end by 2 bases; junction bases not matched to a gene: 6. Germline CDR1 and CDR2: SGHRS and YFSETQ. The CDR3 spans 17 residues.

J is TRBJ2-2 and V is TRBV10-3; D perhaps matches TRBD1 (6 bases). The V gene's germline CDR1 is ENHRY and CDR2 SYGVKD. The ends were cut back, 4 bases at V and 6 bases at J, with 18 bases in the middle. The CDR3 runs to 16 residues. The CDR3 sequence: CAISAPDRSFSGELFF. The CDR3, as DNA: TGTGCCATCAGTGCCCCCGACAGGAGTTTCTCCGGGGAGCTGTTTTTT.

CDR3 amino acids: CSVEDPSTYGYTF. The CDR3 DNA reads TGCAGCGTTGAAGATCCCTCAACGTATGGCTACACCTTC. This rearrangement joins TRBV29-1 to TRBJ1-2; the D is unclear. The CDR3 is made up of 13 amino acids. In germline, CDR1 is SQVTM, CDR2 ANQGSEA. Trimming pared 0 bases from V and 5 bases from J, leaving 10 bases between.

This clone was detected only once. The rearrangement uses TRBV7-7 and TRBJ2-2; 8 bases fit TRBD2. Losses at the gene ends were 1 base for V and 6 bases for J; bases not matched to a gene: 4. The length of the CDR3 is 15 residues. Germline-derived CDR1 and CDR2 are SSHAT and FNYEAQ (reference sequence). The CDR3, as DNA: TGTGCCAGCAGCTTAGACGGGGGGGCCTCCGGGGAGCTGTTTTTT. This gives the protein CASSLDGGASGELFF.

The chain links TRBV9 to TRBJ1-2, with TRBD1 identical over 10 bases. The germline V gene has CDR1 SGDLS and CDR2 YYNGEE. Trimming took 0 bases from V and 6 from J; bases not matched to a gene: 8. This CDR3 spans 16 amino acids. The CDR3 coding sequence is TGTGCCAGCAGCGTAGAAAGGAGGGGGACAGGGGATGGCTACACCTTC. It encodes CASSVERRGTGDGYTF.

The J gene is TRBJ1-5, the V gene TRBV21-1; the DNA was not used to check the table's D call, TRBD1. TRBV21-1 is given as a pseudogene. The length of the CDR3 is 19 residues. The CDR3 here is CASSTSPRALCYSNQPQHF. CDR3 nucleotides: TGTGCCAGCAGCACGTCGCCCAGGGCGCTCTGTTATAGCAATCAGCCCCAGCATTTT.

This chain links TRBV5-4 with TRBJ2-3, with D possibly being TRBD2 (5 bases). Between the trimmed V and J ends, which lost 3 bases and 4 bases, there was a span of 15 bases. Germline V gene sequence: CDR1 SGHNT, CDR2 YYREEE (reference sequence). This CDR3 contains 15 residues. The CDR3 bases are TGTGCCAGCAGCTCGCCCTTACTCGGGGCAGATACGCAGTATTTT. This sequence encodes CASSSPLLGADTQYF.

V usage is TRBV2 and J usage is TRBJ2-3; TRBD2 matches at 8 bases. Germline V gives CDR1 SNHLY, CDR2 FYNNEI. This CDR3 has 16 residues. V was clipped by 8 bases and J by 2 bases; unmatched bases: 12. In DNA form, the CDR3 reads TGTGCCAGCCCTAGGGGGGCGGGGGGACCCACAGATACGCAGTATTTT. The encoded protein is CASPRGAGGPTDTQYF.

The V and J genes are TRBV6-5 and TRBJ2-5; D is unresolved. The V gene lost 5 bases and the J gene lost 2 bases, with 6 bases spanning the gap. Germline CDR1 MNHEY, CDR2 SVGAGI. CDR3 length equals 12 residues. CDR3 in DNA: TGTGCCAGCAGTCAACCGCAAGAGACCCAGTACTTC. This sequence encodes CASSQPQETQYF.

The chain combines TRBV7-3 with TRBJ1-4; D is uncertain. CDR1 is SGHTA and CDR2 is FQGTGA in the germline V gene. Trimming left V 1 base short and J 3 bases short, with 12 bases between. This CDR3 is 16 amino acids long. This chain's CDR3 is CASSLIPVTPNEKLFF. DNA for the CDR3: TGTGCCAGCAGCTTAATACCGGTCACTCCTAATGAAAAACTGTTTTTT.

This chain uses TRBV2 with TRBJ2-1; D might be TRBD1 or TRBD2, each matching 5 bases. The V end was cut by 0 bases, the J end by 0 bases, with 12 bases between. Germline CDR1 reads SNHLY; CDR2 reads FYNNEI. The CDR3 is made up of 17 amino acids. CDR3 loop: CASSEASPGSSYNEQFF. DNA for the CDR3: TGTGCCAGCAGTGAAGCTAGCCCAGGGAGCTCCTACAATGAGCAGTTCTTC.

J is TRBJ2-5 and V is TRBV28, with TRBD2 matching 9 bases. Per germline, CDR1 MDHEN and CDR2 SYDVKM. Trimming took 6 bases from V and 3 from J; bases not matched to a gene: 5. The CDR3 covers 14 residues. The CDR3, as DNA: TGTGCCAGCAGCCGGGCTAGCGGGAAAGAGACCCAGTACTTC. Protein sequence: CASSRASGKETQYF.

V and J are TRBV21-1 and TRBJ2-3. TRBV21-1 is a pseudogene. This CDR3 is 13 amino acids long. Here the CDR3 reads CASSKEMRGAKYF. CDR3 DNA sequence: TGTGCCAGCAGCAAAGAGATGAGAGGGGCAAAGTATTTT.

This chain joins TRBV2 and TRBJ1-2; D call uncertain. Trimming pared 6 bases from V and 4 bases from J, leaving 12 bases between. Germline lookup yields CDR1 SNHLY and CDR2 FYNNEI. The CDR3 length is 13 residues. The CDR3 coding sequence is TGTGCCAGCAGCGGAAGGGCATTCTATGGCTACACCTTC. The encoded protein is CASSGRAFYGYTF. Complete variable domain (other parts from reference TRBV2 and TRBJ1-2): EPEVTQTPSHQVTQMGQEVILRCVPISNHLYFYWYRQILGQKVEFLVSFYNNEISEKSEIFDDQFSVERPDGSNFTLKIRSTKLEDSAMYFCASSGRAFYGYTFGSGTRLTVV.

This clone was observed once. This rearrangement joins TRBV3-1 (or the pseudogene TRBV3-2) to TRBJ1-1; 8 positions agree with TRBD1. Germline CDR1 and CDR2: LGHDT and YNNKEL (reference sequence). V gave up 4 bases and J gave up 6 bases; unmatched junction bases: 7. The CDR3 extends over 14 amino acids. The DNA of the CDR3 is TGTGCCAGCAGCCGCGTTAGGACAGGGTCTGAAGCTTTCTTT. Translating gives CASSRVRTGSEAFF.

The chain links TRBV27 to TRBJ2-7, with 7 bases lining up with TRBD1. CDR3 size: 15 residues. V lost 10 bases to trimming and J lost 3 bases; unmatched junction nucleotides: 15. CDR1 and CDR2 (germline): MNHEY, SMNVEV (reference sequence). The CDR3, as DNA: TGTGCCACTTCTTCACCCGGGACAGATGTCTACGAGCAGTACTTC. Translation gives CATSSPGTDVYEQYF.

V and J are TRBV19 and TRBJ2-2; 7 positions match TRBD2. The V gene's germline CDR1 is LNHDA and CDR2 SQIVND (reference sequence). The CDR3 is 15 amino acids. V shed 5 bases and J 5 bases; nucleotides not matched to a gene: 8. CDR3: CASSWGGARTGELFF. The CDR3 bases are TGTGCCAGTAGTTGGGGAGGGGCCAGGACCGGGGAGCTGTTTTTT.

This clone was counted between two and nine times. The rearrangement joins TRBV24-1 to TRBJ2-5, with a tentative D call TRBD1 (6 bases). Germline CDR1 is KGHDR and CDR2 is SFDVKD. With 3 bases removed from V and 2 bases from J, the gap between germline ends came to 9 bases. CDR3 length equals 14 residues. CDR3 in amino acids: CATSDPDSQETQYF. As DNA, the CDR3 is TGTGCCACCAGTGATCCGGACAGTCAAGAGACCCAGTACTTC.

Here the CDR3 DNA reads TGTGCCAGCAGCTTCGGGAGGGATGAAAAACTGTTTTTT. This gives the protein CASSFGRDEKLFF. This chain uses TRBV11-1 with TRBJ1-4; D unclear. V dropped 3 bases and J dropped 6 bases, with 8 bases sitting between them. CDR1 and CDR2 (germline): SGHAT, FQDESV (reference sequence). The CDR3 has 13 amino acids.

The chain joins TRBV27 to TRBJ2-4; a possible D gene is TRBD2 (5 bases). V was shortened by 7 bases and J by 9 bases, with 16 bases between the two germline ends. The germline gives CDR1 MNHEY, CDR2 SMNVEV (reference sequence). This CDR3 is 13 amino acids long. This CDR3 is CASKPSSSGIQYF. For the CDR3, the DNA is TGTGCCAGCAAGCCCTCTAGCTCGGGCATTCAGTACTTC.

This clone was seen just once. The chain recombines TRBV5-1 with TRBJ1-1; 10 positions match TRBD1. V was clipped by 0 bases and J by 1 base; unmatched bases: 12. Germline V gene data show CDR1 as SGHRS and CDR2 as YFSETQ. The CDR3 is 19 amino acids. The CDR3, as DNA: TGCGCCAGCAGCTTGGAGTTCTGGGACAGGGGAACTCAGAACACTGAAGCTTTCTTT. It translates to CASSLEFWDRGTQNTEAFF. The full variable domain, rest sourced from reference TRBV5-1 and TRBJ1-1, is KAGVTQTPRYLIKTRGQQVTLSCSPISGHRSVSWYQQTPGQGLQFLFEYFSETQRNKGNFPGRFSGRQFSNSRSEMNVSTLELGDSALYLCASSLEFWDRGTQNTEAFFGQGTRLTVV.